The subject of this entry is one T cell receptor beta chain. The table came from immunoSEQ multiplex PCR; TCRdb's copy has only in-frame clones and leaves some out. The sample has 84,000 or so clones; more than 60% are singletons. The data were obtained in a study of blood T cell repertoires in COVID-19. On the study more broadly: In each case, the material was cDNA or gDNA derived from T cells, B-cell-depleted T cells, or PBMCs.

Germline V gives CDR1 MGHRA, CDR2 YSYEKL. V lost 3 bases and J lost 5; bases outside the gene matches: 3. The CDR3 is 14 residues long. Sequencing used peripheral blood. This chain links TRBV4-1 with TRBJ1-5, with 8 bases fitting TRBD1. The source is a man in his 70s with acute or convalescent COVID-19. CDR3 region: CASSHPQGDQPQHF. In DNA, the CDR3 is TGCGCCAGCAGCCATCCACAGGGGGATCAGCCCCAGCATTTT.